A single sample is the source of the 12 T cell receptor beta chains below, sequenced in a study of cytomegalovirus exposure and HLA in healthy donors. Primers: 60 Vbeta forward and 13 Jbeta reverse. Profiled with immunoSEQ multiplex PCR; TCRdb holds only in-frame clones, not every one. The repertoire holds 100,000 to 150,000 clones, roughly 77% seen once, with around 2% in the top ten. The sequencing sample was made of PBMCs. The source of these receptors is a man in his late teens or twenties in good health and CMV-seronegative.

The chain carries TRBV19 and TRBJ2-1; 7 nucleotides align to TRBD2. The CDR3 is 19 amino acids. CDR1 LNHDA and CDR2 SQIVND come from the germline V gene (reference sequence). V was clipped by 6 bases and J by 0 bases; unmatched bases: 17. The CDR3 nucleotides read TGTGCCAGTAGCGGTATTCCCGTGGGGGGGACGAGCTCCTACAATGAGCAGTTCTTC. Translation gives CASSGIPVGGTSSYNEQFF.

V is TRBV27 and J is TRBJ1-5; D is undetermined. The germline gives CDR1 MNHEY, CDR2 SMNVEV (reference sequence). The CDR3 spans 13 residues. Trimming removed 3 bases at V and 4 bases at J, with 7 bases between. CDR3 DNA sequence: TGTGCCAGCAGTTTCCGAGGGAATCAGCCCCAGCATTTT. The encoded protein is CASSFRGNQPQHF.

This clone appeared a single time. The rearrangement joins TRBV6-5 to TRBJ1-5; no firm D call. With 6 bases removed from V and 10 bases from J, the gap between germline ends came to 19 bases. The CDR3 extends over 14 amino acids. Germline V gene lookup returns CDR1 MNHEY and CDR2 SVGAGI. CDR3 residues: CASSNGQYGNPQHF. The CDR3 DNA reads as TGTGCCAGCAGCAATGGGCAGTACGGCAATCCCCAGCATTTT.

The chain recombines TRBV7-8 with TRBJ2-7; D is possibly TRBD2 (6 bases). Germline CDR1 and CDR2: SGHVS and FQNEAQ. Trimming removed 2 bases from V and 2 bases from J, with 10 bases in between. The CDR3 sequence is 14 residues long. This CDR3 reads CASSLRDSAYEQYF. The CDR3 region has the DNA TGTGCCAGCAGCTTACGGGACTCTGCCTACGAGCAGTACTTC.

The chain has TRBV9 and TRBJ1-2; no definite D call. Per germline, CDR1 SGDLS and CDR2 YYNGEE. This CDR3 has 12 residues. V lost 3 bases to trimming and J lost 6 bases, with 9 bases between them. CDR3 coding DNA: TGTGCCAGCAGCGCCGAAAGCGATGGCTACACCTTC. Protein product: CASSAESDGYTF.

CDR3 sequence (DNA): TGTGCCAGCAGCTTATATAGCGGGGGGCCCGCAGATACGCAGTATTTT. It is translated as CASSLYSGGPADTQYF. V gene TRBV9 combines with J gene TRBJ2-3, with 10 bases identical to TRBD2. V trimming: 4 bases; J trimming: 4 bases; junction bases outside the gene matches: 9. The CDR3 runs to 16 residues. Germline V gene data show CDR1 as SGDLS and CDR2 as YYNGEE.

The V and J genes are TRBV4-1 and TRBJ1-2; D is unclear. CDR3 length equals 13 residues. The V end was cut by 0 bases, the J end by 8 bases, with 10 bases between. Per germline, CDR1 MGHRA and CDR2 YSYEKL. CDR3 residues: CASSQEVYGGYTF. DNA for the CDR3: TGCGCCAGCAGCCAAGAAGTATATGGCGGCTACACCTTC.

The chain couples TRBV18 to TRBJ2-1; 9 bases agree with TRBD1. This CDR3 spans 16 amino acids. Germline V gene sequence: CDR1 KGHSH, CDR2 LQKENI. J lost 7 bases, V lost 4 bases, and 11 bases had no gene match. CDR3 DNA: TGTGCCAGCTCACTTTTCTGGGACAGGGAAAAGAATGAGCAGTTCTTC. It encodes CASSLFWDREKNEQFF.

This clone was counted between two and nine times. The rearrangement links TRBV14 to TRBJ1-6; D uncertain. The CDR3 is 14 residues long. V lost 4 bases and J 9 bases, leaving 13 bases between the germline ends. In germline, CDR1 is SGHDN, CDR2 FVKESK. The chain's CDR3 is CASSRTVPGSPLHF. The CDR3 bases are TGTGCCAGCAGCCGGACTGTCCCGGGTTCACCCCTCCACTTT.

This clone was recorded a few times. The J gene is TRBJ2-2, the V gene TRBV6-1, with 8 positions matching TRBD1. V was clipped by 10 bases and J by 3 bases; unmatched bases: 7. The CDR3 length is 14 residues. CDR1 MNHNS and CDR2 SASEGT come from the germline V gene. In nucleotides, the CDR3 is TGTGCCAACTCCGGGACAGGAGACACCGGGGAGCTGTTTTTT. Amino acids: CANSGTGDTGELFF.

A few counts support this clone. The genes are TRBV4-1 and TRBJ1-2, with 7 bases fitting TRBD1. Germline assignment: CDR1 MGHRA and CDR2 YSYEKL. Unmatched junction bases numbered 9, after V lost 1 base and J lost 7 bases. This CDR3 region has 15 residues. Here the CDR3 reads CASSQVGPTGSGYTF. CDR3 sequence (DNA): TGCGCCAGCAGCCAAGTGGGGCCGACAGGGTCTGGCTACACCTTC.

About this clone: A junction boundary mismatches the germline segment, possibly from a read error. The rearrangement uses TRBV6-1 and TRBJ1-1, with TRBD1 matching over 9 bases. The CDR3 consists of 12 residues. Looked up from germline, CDR1 is MNHNS and CDR2 is SASEGT. As DNA, the CDR3 is TGTGCCAGCAGTGAAGCGGGAGGACAGGGGCTCTTT. Protein: CASSEAGGQGLF.